This T cell receptor (beta chain) was obtained from a study of blood T cell repertoires in COVID-19. Turning to the study itself: In each case, the material was cDNA or gDNA derived from T cells, B-cell-depleted T cells, or PBMCs.

Profiling relied on immunoSEQ multiplex PCR, and the TCRdb table lists in-frame clones only, not all of them. The sample shows about 120,000 clones, approximately 90% of them seen only once. The CDR3 has 14 amino acids. V lost 9 bases, J lost 3 bases, and 18 bases lay in between. Germline CDR1 LNHNV, CDR2 YYDKDF (reference sequence). The sample comprised peripheral blood. The gene calls are TRBV15 and TRBJ2-7; D possibly corresponds to TRBD2 (5 bases). The sequence derives from a human donor in a cohort sampled during active COVID-19. For the CDR3, the DNA is TGTGCCACAGCAGAGTTACCAACTAGCTACGAGCAGTACTTC. Translated, it gives CATAELPTSYEQYF.